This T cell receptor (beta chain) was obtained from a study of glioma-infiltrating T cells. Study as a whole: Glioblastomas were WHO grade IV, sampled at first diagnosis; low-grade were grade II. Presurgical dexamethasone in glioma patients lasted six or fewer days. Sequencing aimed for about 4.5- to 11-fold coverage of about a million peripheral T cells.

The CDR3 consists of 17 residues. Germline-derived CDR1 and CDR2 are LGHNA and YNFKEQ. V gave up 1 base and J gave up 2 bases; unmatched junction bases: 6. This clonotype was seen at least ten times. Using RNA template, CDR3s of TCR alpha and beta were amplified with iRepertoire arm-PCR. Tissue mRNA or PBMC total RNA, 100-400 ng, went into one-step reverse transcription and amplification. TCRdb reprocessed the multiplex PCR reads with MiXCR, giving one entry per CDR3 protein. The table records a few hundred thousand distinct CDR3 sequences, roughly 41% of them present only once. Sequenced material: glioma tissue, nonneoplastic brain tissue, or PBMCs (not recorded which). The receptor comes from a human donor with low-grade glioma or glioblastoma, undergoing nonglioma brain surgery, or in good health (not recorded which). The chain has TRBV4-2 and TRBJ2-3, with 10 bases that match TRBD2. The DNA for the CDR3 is TGTGCCAGCAGCCAAGCCGCGGGGACTAGCGCCACAGATACGCAGTATTTT. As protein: CASSQAAGTSATDTQYF.